Listed below are T cell receptor beta chains from one sample, sequenced in a study of CDR3 diversity in severe acne. A single record per CDR3 protein comes from TCRdb applying MiXCR to the PCR reads. The sample holds roughly 81,000 distinct CDR3 sequences, roughly half seen once. The source material was blood. The source of these receptors is a male donor in good health, serving as a control. CDR3s include the opening cysteine and the closing phenylalanine or tryptophan. The order of the fields is D gene, J gene, V gene, CDR3 protein. D genes are given only for firm matches.

>NA|TRBJ1-1|TRBV7-8
CASSLRSGRGNTEAFF
>NA|TRBJ1-4|TRBV6-6
CASSGNEKLFF
>NA|TRBJ1-2|TRBV19
CASSSGQLLNYGYTF
>NA|TRBJ2-3|TRBV24-1
CATSGGREQYF
>NA|TRBJ1-2|TRBV10-3
CASSYDVGQGLGGYTF
>TRBD2|TRBJ2-2|TRBV10-2
CASRLAGENTGELSW
>NA|TRBJ2-2|TRBV5-1
CVSSLYEGWAGELFF
>TRBD1|TRBJ2-7|TRBV7-9
CASSYPGQGTYEQYF
>TRBD2|TRBJ2-3|TRBV10-3
CAIDSGQTDTQYF
>TRBD2|TRBJ2-2|TRBV4-2
CASSQVVGRDTGELFF
>NA|TRBJ2-7|TRBV10-3
CAISGRGITGNEQYF
>TRBD2|TRBJ2-3|TRBV7-9
CASSLLAGDTQYF
>TRBD2|TRBJ2-7|TRBV10-3
CAISGSSGRSEQYF
>TRBD1|TRBJ1-1|TRBV6-5
CASSYSGTGDDEAFF
>TRBD1|TRBJ2-2|TRBV24-1
CATSDIYRGNTGELFF
>TRBD2|TRBJ2-7|TRBV7-6
CASSPETSGSYEQYF
>NA|TRBJ1-6|TRBV15
CATSRGHVDTPLHF
>TRBD1|TRBJ1-1|TRBV20-1
CSAPRTGESSAFF
>TRBD1|TRBJ1-4|TRBV5-5
CASTRQGWRREKLFF
>TRBD2|TRBJ2-7|TRBV15
CATGSGGPWYEQYF
>TRBD2|TRBJ2-5|TRBV9
CASSPGGRAETQYF
>NA|TRBJ1-3|TRBV6-6
CASTRDTIYF
>NA|TRBJ2-7|TRBV20-1
CSADRWETTYEQYF
>TRBD1|TRBJ2-1|TRBV5-1
CASSLGGTGAYNEQFF
>NA|TRBJ2-7|TRBV6-6
CASSYSRGQSYEQYF
>TRBD2|TRBJ2-5|TRBV20-1
CSARYSGIPQETQYF
>TRBD1|TRBJ1-2|TRBV14
CASSPQGIYGYTF
>TRBD1|TRBJ1-1|TRBV25-1
CASSESQGRAFF
>TRBD1|TRBJ2-5|TRBV7-6
CASSPTGGWPGQETQYF
>NA|TRBJ1-5|TRBV2
CASSFQGYSNQPQHF
>NA|TRBJ1-2|TRBV6-1
CASMGQGNYGYTF
>TRBD2|TRBJ2-7|TRBV5-1
CASSLVEVAGAREQYF
>TRBD1|TRBJ1-2|TRBV24-1
CASSPTGEDLGGYTF
>NA|TRBJ2-1|TRBV7-2
CASSSSKWDEQFF
>TRBD2|TRBJ2-1|TRBV7-9
CASSLASSGSYNEQFF
>TRBD2|TRBJ2-3|TRBV7-8
CASSFRTSGSGTDTQYF
>TRBD1|TRBJ2-5|TRBV29-1
CSVEGTGETQYF
>TRBD1|TRBJ1-5|TRBV25-1
CASSEAGGRQPQHF
>NA|TRBJ2-5|TRBV5-1
CASSLAGAAQETQYF
>TRBD1|TRBJ1-6|TRBV3-1
CASRTGGDSPLHF
>TRBD2|TRBJ2-5|TRBV7-8
CASSLRVAGGATQETQYF
>TRBD2|TRBJ2-1|TRBV9
CASSPRTSGGRNEQFF
>TRBD1|TRBJ1-1|TRBV6-1
CAIWGPGQGNTEAFF